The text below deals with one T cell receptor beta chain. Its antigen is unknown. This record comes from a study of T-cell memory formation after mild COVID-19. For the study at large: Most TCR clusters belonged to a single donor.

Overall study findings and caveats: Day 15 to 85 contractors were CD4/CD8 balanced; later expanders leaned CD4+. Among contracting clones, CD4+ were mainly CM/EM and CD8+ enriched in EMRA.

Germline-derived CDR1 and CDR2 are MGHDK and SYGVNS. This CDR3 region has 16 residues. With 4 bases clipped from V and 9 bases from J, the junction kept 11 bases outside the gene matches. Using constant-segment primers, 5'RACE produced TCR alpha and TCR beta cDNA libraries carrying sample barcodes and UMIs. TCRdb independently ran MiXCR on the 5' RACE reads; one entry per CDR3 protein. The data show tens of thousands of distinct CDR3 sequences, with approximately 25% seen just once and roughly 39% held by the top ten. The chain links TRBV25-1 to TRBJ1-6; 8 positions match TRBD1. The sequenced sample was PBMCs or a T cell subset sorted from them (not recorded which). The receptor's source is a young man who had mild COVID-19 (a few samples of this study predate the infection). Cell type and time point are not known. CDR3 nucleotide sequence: TGTGCCAGCAGTGCAACAGGGGGATCGGACTTTTCACCCCTCCACTTT. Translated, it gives CASSATGGSDFSPLHF.